The 25 T cell receptor beta chains below come from one sample, sequenced in a study of T cells after yellow fever vaccination. MiXCR, applied by TCRdb to the 5' RACE reads, yields one record per CDR3 protein. The profile shows 510,000 or so distinct CDR3 sequences, less than 20% of them singletons. The specimen comprised PBMCs, sampled 15 days after the yellow fever booster vaccination. Source of these receptors: a man in his thirties or forties who received the YFV17D yellow fever vaccine.

This clonotype occurred a few times. This chain uses TRBV30 with TRBJ1-4; no reliable D call. The CDR3 totals 16 residues. V was shortened by 0 bases and J by 3 bases, with 14 bases between the two germline ends. The germline V gene encodes CDR1 GTSNPN and CDR2 SVGIG (reference sequence). The CDR3 nucleotides are TGTGCCTGGAGTGTACCCCTTCACTTTCCTAATGAAAAACTGTTTTTT. This translates into CAWSVPLHFPNEKLFF.

The chain combines TRBV20-1 with TRBJ2-7, with D hard to call. From germline, CDR1 is DFQATT and CDR2 SNEGSKA (reference sequence). The V end lost 3 bases, the J end lost 0 bases, and 9 bases lay between the germline ends. The CDR3 runs to 13 residues. The CDR3 DNA follows: TGCAGTGCTAGGTGGAAAAGCTCCTACGAGCAGTACTTC. It yields the protein CSARWKSSYEQYF.

V is TRBV20-1 and J is TRBJ2-3; TRBD1 is a possible D gene (7 bases). The CDR3 covers 15 residues. Germline-derived CDR1 and CDR2 are DFQATT and SNEGSKA (reference sequence). With 5 bases removed from V and 6 bases from J, the gap between germline ends came to 21 bases. The CDR3: CSAQRRDSVPDTQYF. In DNA, the CDR3 is TGCAGTGCTCAGAGGCGGGACAGCGTCCCGGATACGCAGTATTTT.

This chain connects TRBV29-1 to TRBJ1-1; D remains ambiguous. Germline V gene lookup returns CDR1 SQVTM and CDR2 ANQGSEA. This CDR3 is built from 12 residues. Trimming shortened V by 5 bases and J by 0 bases, and 7 bases separated the two germline ends. The CDR3 DNA reads as TGCAGCGTTTCAAGTGTGAACACTGAAGCTTTCTTT. The encoded protein is CSVSSVNTEAFF.

This clonotype was seen a handful of times. The chain uses TRBV5-1 and TRBJ2-7; TRBD1 matches at 7 bases. CDR1 and CDR2 from the germline V gene are SGHRS and YFSETQ. V lost 1 base to trimming and J lost 4 bases; unmatched junction nucleotides: 17. The CDR3 loop spans 18 amino acids. The CDR3 nucleotides read TGCGCCAGCAGCTTGAAGACAGGGCCCACCCTCGGGCGATACGAGCAGTACTTC. Amino acid sequence: CASSLKTGPTLGRYEQYF.

This clonotype appeared many times. The V gene is TRBV6-5, the J gene TRBJ2-1; TRBD2 matches 10 bases. There are 17 residues in the CDR3. CDR1 MNHEY and CDR2 SVGAGI come from the germline V gene. The CDR3 DNA is TGTGCTACGAGGGTAGCGGGAGGACCAGAGGGCTACAATGAGCAGTTCTTC. This encodes CATRVAGGPEGYNEQFF.

This clonotype was picked up a small number of times. The chain's CDR3 is CASSLLLVGSNEQFF. The CDR3 nucleotides read TGTGCCAGCAGCTTGTTACTAGTAGGGTCCAATGAGCAGTTCTTC. The V call is TRBV5-6, the J call TRBJ2-1, with D possibly matching TRBD2 (5 bases). Trimming stripped 1 base from V and 6 bases from J, with 14 bases between. The CDR3 has 15 amino acids. Germline CDR1 reads SGHDT; CDR2 reads YYEEEE.

The chain links TRBV7-2 to TRBJ2-3; 8 bases are shared with TRBD2. Trimming removed 1 base from V and 3 bases from J; junction bases left unmatched: 9. The CDR3 is 17 residues long. Looked up from germline, CDR1 is SGHTA and CDR2 is FQGNSA. CDR3 sequence: CASSLVRAGASTDTQYF. In DNA form, the CDR3 reads TGTGCCAGCAGCTTAGTCCGAGCGGGAGCATCAACAGATACGCAGTATTTT.

The chain is built from TRBV9 and TRBJ2-5; D gene unclear. The length of the CDR3 is 14 residues. V shed 0 bases and J shed 2 bases, with 8 bases lying between them. From germline, CDR1 is SGDLS and CDR2 YYNGEE. Written as DNA, the CDR3 is TGTGCCAGCAGCGTAGGCCAAACACAAGAGACCCAGTACTTC. Translated: CASSVGQTQETQYF.

CDR3 in DNA: TGTGCCAGCAGCCCAATTGAGGGGCCCCAGTATTTT. Translating it yields CASSPIEGPQYF. The gene calls are TRBV9 and TRBJ2-3, with D perhaps TRBD1 or TRBD2 (5 bases each). The germline CDR1 and CDR2 sequences are SGDLS and YYNGEE. The CDR3 consists of 12 residues. V shed 4 bases and J shed 12 bases, with 15 bases lying between them.

This chain links TRBV3-1 with TRBJ2-4, with TRBD1 identical over 8 bases. The CDR3 length is 15 residues. After removal of 4 bases from V and 4 bases from J, the junction contained 6 bases not matched to a gene. CDR1 is LGHDT, CDR2 YNNKEL, per germline (reference sequence). The CDR3 bases are TGTGCCAGCAGCCGAGTGGACAGGGTGAAAAACATTCAGTACTTC. This gives the protein CASSRVDRVKNIQYF. Based on the CDR3 plus reference TRBV3-1 and TRBJ2-4, the full variable domain is DTAVSQTPKYLVTQMGNDKSIKCEQNLGHDTMYWYKQDSKKFLKIMFSYNNKELIINETVPNRFSPKSPDKAHLNLHINSLELGDSAVYFCASSRVDRVKNIQYFGAGTRLSVL.

The genes are TRBV20-1 and TRBJ2-7; D is possibly TRBD1 (6 bases). V lost 4 bases to trimming and J lost 0 bases, with 16 bases between them. Germline assignment: CDR1 DFQATT and CDR2 SNEGSKA (reference sequence). CDR3 length: 15 amino acids. DNA for the CDR3: TGCAGTGCTACGAACCGGGACAACTTCTCCTACGAGCAGTACTTC. Amino acid sequence: CSATNRDNFSYEQYF.

A few counts support this clonotype. The V gene is TRBV4-3, the J gene TRBJ1-6; TRBD1 matches 11 bases. Germline trimming cut 4 bases from V and 0 bases from J; bases unmatched to any gene: 8. Germline V gene sequence: CDR1 LGHNA, CDR2 YSLEER. This CDR3 comprises 19 residues. CDR3 DNA sequence: TGCGCCAGCAGCCGCCGGACAGGGGGCGCGGGCTCCTATAATTCACCCCTCCACTTT. It codes for CASSRRTGGAGSYNSPLHF.

The chain links TRBV5-1 to TRBJ1-2; TRBD1 agrees at 7 bases. CDR3 size: 15 residues. The J segment lost 6 bases and the V segment lost 1 base, leaving 9 bases of the junction unmatched. Germline V lookup: CDR1 SGHRS, CDR2 YFSETQ. CDR3 sequence (DNA): TGCGCCAGCAGCTTGACGCCCGGGACAGAGAATGGCTACACCTTC. Amino acids: CASSLTPGTENGYTF.

The chain combines TRBV23-1 with TRBJ2-7, with D possibly being TRBD1 (5 bases). TRBV23-1 is an ORF, with its function uncertain. The CDR3 contains 15 residues. Trimming removed 6 bases at V and 2 bases at J, with 17 bases between. The CDR3 spells CASSPPDTPTYEQYF. In DNA, the CDR3 is TGCGCCAGCAGCCCGCCGGACACACCAACCTACGAGCAGTACTTC.

The rearrangement joins TRBV20-1 to TRBJ2-1, with D perhaps matching TRBD2 (5 bases). CDR3 length: 10 residues. The ends were cut back, 4 bases at V and 9 bases at J, with 7 bases in the middle. Germline V gene data show CDR1 as DFQATT and CDR2 as SNEGSKA (reference sequence). The DNA for the CDR3 is TGCAGTGCTATGGGAGTTGAGCAGTTCTTC. This encodes CSAMGVEQFF.

V and J are TRBV5-1 and TRBJ2-5; D is ambiguous. With 5 bases removed from V and 1 base from J, the gap between germline ends came to 15 bases. CDR1 is SGHRS and CDR2 is YFSETQ in the germline V gene. This CDR3 contains 15 residues. Written as DNA, the CDR3 is TGCGCCAGCAGTTATCAACTCGCAAGCCAAGAGACCCAGTACTTC. Amino acids: CASSYQLASQETQYF.

The rearrangement links TRBV21-1 to TRBJ2-2; TRBD1, as called in the table, went unchecked against the DNA. TRBV21-1 is labeled a pseudogene. The CDR3 totals 19 residues. As DNA, the CDR3 is TGTGCCAGCAGCAATCAGAATCGGCAGGGGTGGAGGGGACTGTGGGAGCTGTTTTTT. Translated: CASSNQNRQGWRGLWELFF.

CDR3 bases: TGTGCCACCAGTGGACAGGGGTATACGCAGTATTTT. This translates into CATSGQGYTQYF. V usage is TRBV24-1 and J usage is TRBJ2-3, with 8 bases lining up with TRBD1. In germline, CDR1 is KGHDR, CDR2 SFDVKD. The CDR3 loop spans 12 amino acids. After removal of 5 bases from V and 7 bases from J, the junction contained 1 base not matched to a gene.

This clonotype appeared a few times. The J gene is TRBJ1-2, the V gene TRBV29-1; the D is unclear. Trimming cost V 4 bases and J 7 bases, with 16 bases left between them. In germline, CDR1 is SQVTM, CDR2 ANQGSEA. This CDR3 is built from 13 residues. The CDR3 region is CSVGQLRSAGYTF. The CDR3 region has the DNA TGCAGCGTTGGGCAACTGAGGAGCGCTGGCTACACCTTC.

The V gene is TRBV4-1, the J gene TRBJ2-7; D gene uncertain. The CDR3 contains 14 residues. CDR1 and CDR2 from the germline V gene are MGHRA and YSYEKL. V shed 8 bases and J shed 1 base, with 15 bases lying between them. For the CDR3, the DNA is TGCGCCAGCGCCGAGCGACTTAGGTCCTACGAGCAGTACTTC. It yields the protein CASAERLRSYEQYF.

The J gene is TRBJ2-7, the V gene TRBV10-3; D could derive from TRBD1 or TRBD2 (5 bases each). The V gene's germline CDR1 is ENHRY and CDR2 SYGVKD. The CDR3 consists of 12 residues. Trimming shortened V by 7 bases and J by 6 bases, and 13 bases separated the two germline ends. CDR3 region: CAITGGESEQYF. The CDR3 nucleotides read TGTGCCATCACTGGGGGAGAGAGCGAGCAGTACTTC.

The J gene is TRBJ1-1, the V gene TRBV20-1; D uncertain. Germline V CDR1 and CDR2: DFQATT, SNEGSKA (reference sequence). Trimming cost V 7 bases and J 1 base, with 13 bases left between them. This CDR3 contains 13 residues. CDR3 in amino acids: CSGVDNPNTEAFF. The CDR3 coding sequence is TGCAGTGGAGTCGACAACCCGAACACTGAAGCTTTCTTT.

The table lists this clonotype with a few counts. The chain has TRBV20-1 and TRBJ2-5; D not resolved. The V end was cut by 1 base, the J end by 5 bases, with 20 bases between. The CDR3 contains 16 residues. Germline V gene data show CDR1 as DFQATT and CDR2 as SNEGSKA (reference sequence). The CDR3 coding sequence is TGCAGTGCTAGAGGGCTAGTGGACCCCTTAGTGGAGACCCAGTACTTC. Its protein is CSARGLVDPLVETQYF.

The CDR3 sequence: CASSPRGGNYGYTF. DNA of the CDR3: TGTGCCAGCAGTCCCCGGGGGGGGAACTATGGCTACACCTTC. This chain links TRBV12-3 or TRBV12-4 with TRBJ1-2; D might be TRBD1 (5 bases). Trimming stripped 5 bases from V and 2 bases from J, with 12 bases between. This CDR3 has 14 residues.